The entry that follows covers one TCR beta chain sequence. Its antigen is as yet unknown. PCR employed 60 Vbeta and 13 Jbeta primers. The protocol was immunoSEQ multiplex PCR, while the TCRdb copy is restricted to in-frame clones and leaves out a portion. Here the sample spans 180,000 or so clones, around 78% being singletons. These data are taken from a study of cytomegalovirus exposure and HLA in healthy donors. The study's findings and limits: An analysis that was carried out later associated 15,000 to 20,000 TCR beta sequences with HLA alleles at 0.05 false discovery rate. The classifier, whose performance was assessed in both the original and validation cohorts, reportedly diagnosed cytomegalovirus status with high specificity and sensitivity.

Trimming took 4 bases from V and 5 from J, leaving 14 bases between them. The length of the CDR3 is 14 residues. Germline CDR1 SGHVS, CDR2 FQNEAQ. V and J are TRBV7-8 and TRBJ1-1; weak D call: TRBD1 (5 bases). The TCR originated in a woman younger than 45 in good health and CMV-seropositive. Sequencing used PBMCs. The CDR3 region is CASSYNPGGTEAFF. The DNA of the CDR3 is TGTGCCAGCAGCTATAATCCGGGGGGAACTGAAGCTTTCTTT.